This paragraph reports one T cell receptor (beta chain). No antigen is known for it. The gene symbols are mouse symbols. The CDR3 end lies 4 residues beyond the end of the read and is filled in from the germline J gene. RNA extraction was followed by reverse transcription into cDNA, which acted as the sequencing template. TCRdb's copy holds only in-frame clones and misses some; the assay was immunoSEQ multiplex PCR. Singletons are absent from the sample, which has about 270,000 clones. Germline CDR1 and CDR2: NNHDY and SYVADS. The CDR3 consists of 14 residues. This sample stems from a study of CD8+ T cells in alopecia areata. Overall study: Skin from approximately 6-12-month-old C3H/HeJ graft donors with spontaneous alopecia went to approximately 7-10-week-old female C3H/HeJ mice. Points from the study as a whole: Lesional tissue from the scalp (especially in alopecia totalis/universalis) showed higher clonality than normal scalp.

After pooling, cutaneous lymph node cells were sorted with CD4, CD8alpha, NKG2D, NKG2ACE and other markers. The sequence was obtained from a C3H/HeJ mouse with alopecia areata. The mice in this strain carry MHC haplotype H2-k. The sequencing sample was made of CD4+ T cells sorted from a lymph node. The chain uses TRBV13-3 and TRBJ2-5; 9 bases map to TRBD1. The sequenced part of the CDR3 DNA is TGTGCCAGCAGTAAGGGACAGGGCCGGGAC. Its protein is CASSKGQGRD. The entire CDR3 protein reads CASSKGQGRDTQYF.